Listed below are T cell receptor beta chains from one sample, sequenced in a study of cytomegalovirus exposure and HLA in healthy donors. Assay: immunoSEQ multiplex PCR; the TCRdb copy retains only in-frame clones and omits some. This table holds about 150,000 clones, 60% to 80% found once. The sequencing sample was made of PBMCs. These receptors came from a male donor in good health and CMV-seronegative. The CDR3 runs from the conserved cysteine through the conserved F or W. D genes are given only for firm matches. Only some rows state a clone size, as once, few, many or a class for expanded clones.

CASSSEGLSSYEQYF	TGTGCCAGCAGCTCCGAGGGACTTAGCTCCTACGAGCAGTACTTC	-	TRBV7-2	TRBJ2-7	-
CASRYRGGNTGELFF	TGTGCCAGCAGATACCGCGGTGGGAACACCGGGGAGCTGTTTTTT	-	TRBV7-8	TRBJ2-2	few
CASSLGLAGTDTQYF	TGTGCCAGCAGCTTAGGCCTAGCGGGCACAGATACGCAGTATTTT	TRBD2	TRBV5-4	TRBJ2-3	few
CATRWREGRGNEQFF	TGTGCCACCCGGTGGCGGGAGGGCCGGGGTAATGAGCAGTTCTTC	TRBD2	TRBV7-2	TRBJ2-1	-
CASSFVLEIRGGRGGYGYTF	TGTGCCAGCAGTTTTGTCCTAGAGATTCGAGGAGGGAGGGGAGGCTATGGCTACACCTTC	-	TRBV28	TRBJ1-2	-
CASSPSYCTGRYYYEQYF	TGTGCCAGCAGTCCTTCTTACTGTACGGGGAGATACTACTACGAGCAGTACTTC	-	TRBV21-1	TRBJ2-7	-
CASSLVVGADQETQYF	TGCGCCAGCAGCTTGGTGGTGGGGGCTGACCAAGAGACCCAGTACTTC	-	TRBV5-1	TRBJ2-5	-
CASSLVASGGANPAKNIQYF	TGCGCCAGCAGCTTGGTCGCTAGCGGGGGAGCAAACCCAGCCAAAAACATTCAGTACTTC	TRBD2	TRBV5-1	TRBJ2-4	-
CAWGTGATYEQYF	TGTGCCTGGGGGACAGGGGCTACCTACGAGCAGTACTTC	TRBD1	TRBV30	TRBJ2-7	-
CSSSLSEDIGGYTF	TGTTCCAGCAGCTTATCAGAAGATATCGGGGGCTACACCTTC	-	TRBV7-9	TRBJ1-2	-
CASSPQAGDSNQPQHF	TGTGCCAGCTCACCACAGGCGGGTGATAGCAATCAGCCCCAGCATTTT	-	TRBV18	TRBJ1-5	-
CASSLTLPGQGNEKLFF	TGTGCCAGCAGTCTGACTCTCCCGGGACAGGGGAATGAAAAACTGTTTTTT	TRBD1	TRBV27	TRBJ1-4	-
CASSLDRSYEQYF	TGTGCCAGCAGCTTAGATCGGTCCTACGAGCAGTACTTC	-	TRBV11-2	TRBJ2-7	-
CASSLLSTGNQPQHF	TGTGCCAGCAGCCTACTTAGTACAGGGAATCAGCCCCAGCATTTT	-	TRBV7-6	TRBJ1-5	-
CASSVGLGAMNTEAFF	TGTGCCAGCAGCGTAGGTCTGGGGGCCATGAACACTGAAGCTTTCTTT	-	TRBV9	TRBJ1-1	once
CASSFEVLNTEAFF	TGTGCCAGCAGCTTTGAGGTGTTGAACACTGAAGCTTTCTTT	-	TRBV11-3	TRBJ1-1	-
CASSVAGRQGHDNEQFF	TGTGCCAGCAGCGTAGCTGGAAGACAGGGGCATGACAATGAGCAGTTCTTC	TRBD1	TRBV9	TRBJ2-1	-
CASSFTGPRYF	TGTGCCAGCAGTTTCACAGGGCCCCGGTACTTC	-	TRBV28	TRBJ2-5	-
CASSITGINYGYTF	TGTGCCAGTAGTATAACAGGGATTAACTATGGCTACACCTTC	-	TRBV19	TRBJ1-2	-
CASRLQTSSDTQYF	TGTGCCAGCAGACTCCAGACTAGTTCAGATACGCAGTATTTT	-	TRBV6-1	TRBJ2-3	-
CASSPRGTGEDTQYF	TGTGCCAGCAGTCCCCGCGGGACGGGGGAAGATACGCAGTATTTT	-	TRBV28	TRBJ2-3	-
CASSWGPNTGELFF	TGTGCCAGCAGCTGGGGCCCTAACACCGGGGAGCTGTTTTTT	-	TRBV5-6	TRBJ2-2	-
CASGGQGAPYGELFF	TGTGCCAGCGGCGGGCAGGGGGCGCCGTACGGGGAGCTGTTTTTT	TRBD1	TRBV5-6	TRBJ2-2	-
CASSVGASSGNTIYF	TGTGCCAGCAGCGTAGGGGCGAGCTCTGGAAACACCATATATTTT	-	TRBV9	TRBJ1-3	once
CASSTSSYNSPLHF	TGTGCCAGTAGTACATCCTCCTATAATTCACCCCTCCACTTT	-	TRBV19	TRBJ1-6	-
CASRNQGQGYGGYTF	TGTGCCAGCAGGAATCAGGGACAGGGGTACGGAGGCTACACCTTC	TRBD1	TRBV6-5	TRBJ1-2	once
CASSLDRDTEAFF	TGTGCCAGCAGCTTAGACCGGGACACTGAAGCTTTCTTT	-	TRBV7-8	TRBJ1-1	-
CASSFSVGLYEQYF	TGTGCCAGCAGCTTTTCCGTGGGACTCTACGAGCAGTACTTC	-	TRBV11-3	TRBJ2-7	-
CASSVGSDSGNTIYF	TGTGCCAGCAGCGTAGGGTCAGACTCTGGAAACACCATATATTTT	-	TRBV9	TRBJ1-3	-
CASSPGSGLNYGYTF	TGCGCCAGCAGCCCCGGCTCAGGGTTAAACTATGGCTACACCTTC	-	TRBV5-1	TRBJ1-2	once
CASSSGTSGRGGTDTQYF	TGTGCCAGCAGTTCCGGGACTAGCGGGAGAGGAGGCACAGATACGCAGTATTTT	TRBD2	TRBV6-4	TRBJ2-3	-
CASSLTGNTEAFF	TGTGCCAGCAGCTTAACGGGGAACACTGAAGCTTTCTTT	-	TRBV7-8	TRBJ1-1	-
CASSEDRRPGNQPQHF	TGTGCCAGCAGTGAAGACCGCCGCCCGGGCAATCAGCCCCAGCATTTT	-	TRBV2	TRBJ1-5	once
CASSPDRAHYGYTF	TGTGCCAGCAGTCCCGACAGGGCTCACTATGGCTACACCTTC	TRBD1	TRBV7-8	TRBJ1-2	-
CASSGASGGARGKNIQYF	TGTGCCAGCAGTGGGGCTAGCGGGGGGGCCAGGGGCAAAAACATTCAGTACTTC	TRBD2	TRBV6-1	TRBJ2-4	-
CASSTRTSGVGYEQYF	TGCGCCAGCAGCACAAGAACTAGCGGGGTTGGCTACGAGCAGTACTTC	TRBD2	TRBV5-1	TRBJ2-7	-